Below are 30 T cell receptor beta chains sequenced from a single sample in a study of cytomegalovirus exposure and HLA in healthy donors. Measured with immunoSEQ multiplex PCR; TCRdb has only the in-frame clones, and not every one. This table has about 150,000 clones, 65% to 90% appearing once. The sample was PBMCs. The receptors shown here come from a man between 18 and 35 years old in good health and CMV-seropositive.

This clone was found once. The V gene is TRBV9, the J gene TRBJ2-1; TRBD1 is a possible D gene (6 bases). The germline V gene has CDR1 SGDLS and CDR2 YYNGEE. V dropped 0 bases and J dropped 0 bases, with 16 bases sitting between them. CDR3 length: 18 residues. In DNA, the CDR3 is TGTGCCAGCAGCGTAGAGGAACAGCCAGGGGTCTCCTACAATGAGCAGTTCTTC. Its protein product is CASSVEEQPGVSYNEQFF.

The V call is TRBV11-2, the J call TRBJ2-7; 9 nucleotides align to TRBD2. The CDR3 is 12 residues long. V dropped 11 bases and J dropped 3; count of bases not matched to a gene: 5. From germline, CDR1 is SGHAT and CDR2 FQNNGV. The CDR3 region is CASARGGYEQYF. The DNA for the CDR3 is TGTGCCTCTGCGCGGGGGGGCTACGAGCAGTACTTC. The complete variable domain, with remaining parts taken from reference TRBV11-2 and TRBJ2-7, reads EAGVAQSPRYKIIEKRQSVAFWCNPISGHATLYWYQQILGQGPKLLIQFQNNGVVDDSQLPKDRFSAERLKGVDSTLKIQPAKLEDSAVYLCASARGGYEQYFGPGTRLTVT.

This clone appeared once. This chain connects TRBV30 to TRBJ1-2; 7 bases fit TRBD1. The germline V gene has CDR1 GTSNPN and CDR2 SVGIG (reference sequence). V lost 2 bases and J lost 4; bases outside the gene matches: 7. This CDR3 is 14 amino acids long. CDR3 residues: CAWSPQGVGYGYTF. The CDR3 bases are TGTGCCTGGAGTCCGCAGGGGGTGGGCTATGGCTACACCTTC.

The rearrangement links TRBV20-1 to TRBJ2-7; D gene unclear. V dropped 2 bases and J dropped 4 bases, with 6 bases sitting between them. The CDR3 is 11 amino acids. CDR1 is DFQATT and CDR2 is SNEGSKA in the germline V gene (reference sequence). CDR3 in DNA: TGCAGTGCTAGAATCCAATACGAGCAGTACTTC. Its protein is CSARIQYEQYF.

The J gene is TRBJ1-6, the V gene TRBV14, with no clear D. The germline CDR1 and CDR2 sequences are SGHDN and FVKESK. CDR3 length equals 14 residues. V dropped 0 bases and J dropped 7 bases, with 7 bases sitting between them. In DNA form, the CDR3 reads TGTGCCAGCAGCCAAGAAGTACGGAATTCACCCCTCCACTTT. This translates into CASSQEVRNSPLHF.

The chain has TRBV6-5 and TRBJ1-2; no clear D gene. Germline V gene sequence: CDR1 MNHEY, CDR2 SVGAGI. The CDR3 runs 14 residues. Trimming left V 2 bases short and J 4 bases short, with 11 bases between. CDR3 sequence (DNA): TGTGCCAGCAGTTACGAGTCCGGGTCCTATGGCTACACCTTC. The encoded protein is CASSYESGSYGYTF.

This chain connects TRBV13 to TRBJ2-1; TRBD1 aligns across 9 bases. Per the germline V gene, CDR1 is PRHDT and CDR2 is FYEKMQ (reference sequence). The CDR3 loop spans 16 amino acids. V was clipped by 4 bases and J by 6 bases; unmatched bases: 10. This CDR3 is CASSSSWTGASNEQFF. The CDR3 bases are TGTGCCAGCAGCTCCTCTTGGACAGGGGCTAGCAATGAGCAGTTCTTC.

The chain combines TRBV29-1 with TRBJ2-1; 7 nucleotides line up with TRBD1. Germline values: CDR1 SQVTM, CDR2 ANQGSEA. V shed 4 bases, J shed 3 bases, and the junction held 3 bases outside the gene matches. The CDR3 length is 13 residues. CDR3 amino acids: CSVAPGGYNEQFF. CDR3 nucleotide sequence: TGCAGCGTTGCCCCAGGGGGCTACAATGAGCAGTTCTTC.

The chain joins TRBV5-5 to TRBJ1-1; D remains unclear. Deletions cut 1 base from V and 4 bases from J, with 8 bases between. The V gene's germline CDR1 is SGHKS and CDR2 YYEKEE (reference sequence). The CDR3 runs 13 residues. CDR3 residues: CASSLLSPTEAFF. For the CDR3, the DNA is TGTGCCAGCAGCTTGCTTTCCCCCACTGAAGCTTTCTTT.

The sample holds a few counts of this clone. This rearrangement joins TRBV9 to TRBJ2-7, with D perhaps TRBD1 (5 bases). This CDR3 spans 11 amino acids. V was shortened by 4 bases and J by 4 bases, with 6 bases between the two germline ends. The germline CDR1 and CDR2 sequences are SGDLS and YYNGEE. The CDR3 spells CASSPGYEQYF. The CDR3 coding sequence is TGTGCCAGCAGCCCAGGGTACGAGCAGTACTTC.

This chain links TRBV9 with TRBJ2-1; a possible D gene is TRBD1 (5 bases). The CDR3 is 15 residues long. Germline V gene lookup returns CDR1 SGDLS and CDR2 YYNGEE. V was shortened by 4 bases and J by 6 bases, with 17 bases between the two germline ends. Here the CDR3 DNA reads TGTGCCAGCAGCAAGGGGAAAGGGGCTATCAATGAGCAGTTCTTC. Translating it yields CASSKGKGAINEQFF.

The V call is TRBV18, the J call TRBJ1-4, with 9 bases that match TRBD1. Germline V gene sequence: CDR1 KGHSH, CDR2 LQKENI. The V segment lost 2 bases and the J segment 4 bases; nucleotides outside the gene matches: 5. The length of the CDR3 is 16 residues. Here the CDR3 DNA reads TGTGCCAGCTCACCAGGGACAGGGCTCATTAATGAAAAACTGTTTTTT. Its translation: CASSPGTGLINEKLFF.

This clone was seen repeatedly, ten times or more. The rearrangement links TRBV19 to TRBJ2-1; D not resolved. V was trimmed by 5 bases and J by 0 bases, leaving 23 bases between them. CDR1 and CDR2 (germline): LNHDA, SQIVND (reference sequence). The CDR3 has 19 residues. The CDR3 nucleotides are TGTGCCAGTAGTCGCCCACTCATCGGCGATCGGAGCTCCTACAATGAGCAGTTCTTC. It yields the protein CASSRPLIGDRSSYNEQFF.

The rearrangement uses TRBV30 and TRBJ2-3; TRBD2 might be the D (5 bases). The CDR3 has 14 residues. V was pared by 7 bases and J by 4 bases, with 18 bases between. CDR1 and CDR2 from the germline V gene are GTSNPN and SVGIG (reference sequence). CDR3 sequence reads: CASLWEQSPDTQYF. The CDR3 DNA sequence: TGTGCCTCCCTTTGGGAGCAATCACCAGATACGCAGTATTTT.

This clone was picked up one time. The V gene is TRBV27, the J gene TRBJ1-2; D is ambiguous. This CDR3 spans 15 amino acids. Germline V lookup: CDR1 MNHEY, CDR2 SMNVEV (reference sequence). The V end was cut by 3 bases, the J end by 0 bases, with 11 bases between. The CDR3 bases are TGTGCCAGCAGTTTCTCGCGGGTTTCTAACTATGGCTACACCTTC. Its translation: CASSFSRVSNYGYTF.

The V and J genes are TRBV12-5 and TRBJ1-4; 7 positions agree with TRBD1. In germline, CDR1 is LGHNT, CDR2 FRNRAP. The V segment lost 2 bases and the J segment 10 bases; nucleotides outside the gene matches: 16. The CDR3 sequence is 17 residues long. The CDR3 protein is CASGLTSRGAGRGKLFF. As DNA, the CDR3 is TGTGCTAGTGGTTTGACCAGCAGGGGGGCGGGCAGAGGAAAACTGTTTTTT.

Only one count was recorded for this clone. The CDR3 DNA reads as TGTGCCAGCACCCCGCGGGGGTTACCCTACAATGAGCAGTTCTTC. This translates into CASTPRGLPYNEQFF. The chain is built from TRBV6-1 and TRBJ2-1, with 7 bases that match TRBD2. J lost 2 bases, V lost 7 bases, and 8 bases had no gene match. Germline CDR1 is MNHNS and CDR2 is SASEGT. This CDR3 comprises 15 residues.

J is TRBJ1-2 and V is TRBV19; perhaps TRBD1 as D (6 bases). V lost 6 bases and J lost 0, with 11 bases in between. The CDR3 totals 14 residues. Looked up from germline, CDR1 is LNHDA and CDR2 is SQIVND (reference sequence). As DNA, the CDR3 is TGTGCCAGTAGGCAACAGGGTCCTAACTATGGCTACACCTTC. Amino acids: CASRQQGPNYGYTF.

V and J are TRBV11-2 and TRBJ2-1; D not certain. The CDR3 covers 15 residues. V lost 1 base and J 9 bases, leaving 16 bases between the germline ends. Germline loops: CDR1 SGHAT, CDR2 FQNNGV. The CDR3 region has the DNA TGTGCCAGCAGCTTAGTAAGTTCGGAACGGGTTGAGCAGTTCTTC. Protein sequence: CASSLVSSERVEQFF.

The chain employs TRBV7-3 and TRBJ2-6, with TRBD2 matching 7 bases. The CDR3 loop spans 18 amino acids. Germline lookup yields CDR1 SGHTA and CDR2 FQGTGA. Trimming at V came to 1 base and at J to 4 bases, leaving 10 bases not matched to a gene. The CDR3 DNA is TGTGCCAGCAGCTTAATCGCGGGAGAGAAGCTAGGGGCCAACGTCCTGACTTTC. Translating it yields CASSLIAGEKLGANVLTF.

This sequence joins TRBV9 and TRBJ2-6; TRBD2 aligns across 8 bases. Germline V gene lookup returns CDR1 SGDLS and CDR2 YYNGEE. V shed 2 bases and J 4 bases; nucleotides not matched to a gene: 5. This CDR3 has 16 amino acids. The CDR3 reads CASSVSGRAGANVLTF. Here the CDR3 DNA reads TGTGCCAGCAGCGTGTCCGGGAGGGCCGGGGCCAACGTCCTGACTTTC.

This clone was detected a few times. The J gene is TRBJ1-1, the V gene TRBV19; possible D gene TRBD1, 6 bases. Germline CDR1 reads LNHDA; CDR2 reads SQIVND (reference sequence). This CDR3 region has 13 residues. The germline V and J ends were trimmed by 6 bases and 4 bases, with 12 bases remaining between them. CDR3 nucleotides: TGTGCCAGTAGCAAGGTAGGGGGCACTGAAGCTTTCTTT. It encodes CASSKVGGTEAFF. The full variable domain, in which reference TRBV19 and TRBJ1-1 provide the parts outside the CDR3, is DGGITQSPKYLFRKEGQNVTLSCEQNLNHDAMYWYRQDPGQGLRLIYYSQIVNDFQKGDIAEGYSVSREKKESFPLTVTSAQKNPTAFYLCASSKVGGTEAFFGQGTRLTVV.

This clone was seen just once. V gene TRBV15 combines with J gene TRBJ1-5; the match to TRBD1 covers 8 bases. Germline lookup yields CDR1 LNHNV and CDR2 YYDKDF (reference sequence). Trimming took 5 bases from V and 4 from J; bases not matched to a gene: 4. The CDR3 totals 14 residues. The CDR3 sequence is CATSGRTGNQPQHF. The CDR3 DNA is TGTGCCACCAGCGGACGGACAGGGAATCAGCCCCAGCATTTT.

The chain employs TRBV27 and TRBJ2-1, with TRBD1 matching 10 bases. V was clipped by 5 bases and J by 5 bases; unmatched bases: 3. Germline V gives CDR1 MNHEY, CDR2 SMNVEV (reference sequence). CDR3 size: 14 residues. DNA for the CDR3: TGTGCCAGCAGTGCGGGACAGGGGAACAATGAGCAGTTCTTC. Translated: CASSAGQGNNEQFF.

This clone showed up just once. The chain has TRBV5-5 and TRBJ2-3; TRBD2 agrees at 13 bases. J was trimmed by 5 bases and V by 4 bases; bases with no gene match: 13. The CDR3 has 18 amino acids. Germline V gives CDR1 SGHKS, CDR2 YYEKEE (reference sequence). The CDR3 bases are TGTGCCAGCAGCACTAGACGACGGACTAGCGGGGGAGGAGATACGCAGTATTTT. Amino acid sequence: CASSTRRRTSGGGDTQYF.

The rearrangement links TRBV18 to TRBJ1-1, with 11 positions matching TRBD1. The CDR3 consists of 16 residues. V was pared by 6 bases and J by 5 bases, with 11 bases of the junction left unmatched. CDR1 is KGHSH and CDR2 is LQKENI in the germline V gene. The CDR3 bases are TGTGCCAGCTCCCGGGGGACAGGGGGTATTGGGACTGAAGCTTTCTTT. This encodes CASSRGTGGIGTEAFF.

The V call is TRBV19, the J call TRBJ2-7, with TRBD2 matching 9 bases. J lost 2 bases, V lost 5 bases, and 1 base had no gene match. This CDR3 has 13 residues. The germline V gene encodes CDR1 LNHDA and CDR2 SQIVND (reference sequence). The DNA for the CDR3 is TGTGCCAGTAGTGGCGGGGGGGCCTACGAGCAGTACTTC. Translated: CASSGGGAYEQYF.

V and J are TRBV7-3 and TRBJ2-2; TRBD1 aligns across 9 bases. Germline V CDR1 and CDR2: SGHTA, FQGTGA. V lost 6 bases, J lost 5 bases, and 7 bases stayed unmatched. This CDR3 has 15 amino acids. Written as DNA, the CDR3 is TGTGCCAGCAGTAATACAGGGGGCAGGACCGGGGAGCTGTTTTTT. Its translation: CASSNTGGRTGELFF.

This clone came up a few times. The rearrangement uses TRBV11-2 and TRBJ1-1; D remains unclear. Germline V gene lookup returns CDR1 SGHAT and CDR2 FQNNGV. The CDR3 is 13 residues long. V was pared by 2 bases and J by 1 base, with 5 bases between. The CDR3 loop is CASSLWQNTEAFF. CDR3 sequence (DNA): TGTGCCAGCAGCTTATGGCAGAACACTGAAGCTTTCTTT.

The J gene is TRBJ2-3, the V gene TRBV27; no reliable D call. The germline V gene has CDR1 MNHEY and CDR2 SMNVEV (reference sequence). The CDR3 length is 13 residues. V was shortened by 5 bases and J by 3 bases, with 9 bases between the two germline ends. The CDR3 coding sequence is TGTGCCAGCAGTCCGGGTCGGACAGATACGCAGTATTTT. Protein: CASSPGRTDTQYF.